This T cell receptor (beta chain) was captured in a study of blood T cell repertoires in COVID-19. The trim removed 7 bases at V and 8 bases at J, leaving 8 bases unmatched. CDR1 is MNHEY and CDR2 is SMNVEV in the germline V gene (reference sequence). CDR3 length: 13 residues. Here immunoSEQ multiplex PCR was the method, and the copy in TCRdb shows in-frame clones only, minus some. The sample includes some 82,000 clones, 91% of them seen just once. This receptor was taken from a woman between 50 and 59 years old in a cohort sampled during active COVID-19. Sequenced input: peripheral blood. The chain has TRBV27 and TRBJ1-2; 9 bases match TRBD1. The CDR3 protein is CASKSGTGIGYTF. The DNA for the CDR3 is TGTGCCAGCAAATCCGGGACAGGGATCGGCTACACCTTC.